This T cell receptor (beta chain) derives from a study of post-analysis software for immune sequencing data (dated by TCRdb to 2015 to 2017). Background for the entire study: Recorded disease courses included relapsing-remitting, secondary progressive and progressive-relapsing multiple sclerosis, with some patients lacking subtype annotation. A subset of samples was prepared in parallel using single-end sample barcoding, then pooled and co-amplified after Illumina adapter ligation. Patient repertoires were compared against roughly 11 previously published healthy control repertoires from donors aged about 6 to 25 years. Beyond this particular receptor, the publication reports: Significantly higher frequencies in patients than in controls were found for five or six TRBV segments, including TRBV5-6, TRBV5-1 and TRBV20-1. Significantly lower normalized Chao1 diversity was found in multiple sclerosis patients than in controls, suggesting substantial peripheral T-cell clonal expansion. The control group was slightly older than the multiple sclerosis patient group. When samples were clustered directly using the F measure, samples prepared in the same batch co-clustered strongly, which prompted a batch-effect correction.

Libraries came from PCR. Sequencing instrument: Illumina HiSeq 2500. Unique molecular identifiers were incorporated into TCR beta cDNA libraries to reduce PCR and sequencing biases. Every 1 to 10 million input T cells yielded 500,000 or so cDNA molecules, meaning each molecule approximated one T cell. The same protocol used for the earlier healthy control dataset was applied to prepare and sequence the patient libraries. Within a given batch, samples were prepared together, multiplexed and sequenced on the same HiSeq lane. In the source study's methods: MIGEC handled the raw barcoded reads, throwing out single-read molecular identifier groups before consensus assembly and CDR3 extraction. VDJtools was used for post-analysis of the clonotype tables, with diversity normalized by down-sampling every dataset to the smallest sample size. In repertoire overlap clustering, CDR3 amino acid sequences, but not nucleotide sequences, were matched to correct batch-related cross-sample contamination. TCRdb reworked the public reads: Q25 trimming with fastp, MiXCR clone assembly, productive beta chains retained. CDR3 protein sequences are deduplicated, and each keeps its most common genes and DNA. V and J calls and clone size were set by TCRdb, not the authors. Counted in this sample were roughly 580,000 distinct CDR3 sequences; 44% of them appeared once. About 1.8% of the sample is taken by the ten largest.

A word on this clonotype: Its target antigen remains unknown. No base qualities exist here, and no much larger clone lies one base off it.

The CDR3, from cysteine to phenylalanine, totals 12 residues. Here the CDR3 DNA is all that survives: 36 bases in frame from base 1. Trimming removed 2 bases from V and 4 bases from J, leaving 6 bases between the germline ends. The CDR1 and CDR2 encoded by the germline V gene are SNHLY and FYNNEI. To demonstrate the VDJtools post-analysis software, TCR beta repertoires were profiled from the peripheral blood of about 13 young patients with multiple sclerosis. Multiple sclerosis patients were children and adolescents aged roughly 6 to 16 years. The sequence was obtained from a girl aged 5 to 17 with multiple sclerosis. Recombination connected TRBV2 to TRBJ2-7, with no confident D gene call. Sequencing was carried out using blood. The CDR3 is CASSENRYEQYF. The DNA is as follows: TGTGCCAGCAGTGAAAACAGATACGAGCAGTACTTC. The entire variable domain, with the stretches around the CDR3 drawn from the reference TRBV2 and TRBJ2-7 proteins, is EPEVTQTPSHQVTQMGQEVILRCVPISNHLYFYWYRQILGQKVEFLVSFYNNEISEKSEIFDDQFSVERPDGSNFTLKIRSTKLEDSAMYFCASSENRYEQYFGPGTRLTVT.